This T cell receptor (beta chain) came from a study of blood T cells in healthy people across ages. Sample-barcoded 5' priming and a J-beta primer mix drove a second PCR of about 6 to 12 cycles. TCRdb passed the 5' RACE reads through MiXCR, listing each CDR3 protein once. The data hold about 1.8 million distinct CDR3 sequences, with around half observed a single time. V was cut by 10 bases and J by 5 bases, with 17 bases left in between. The CDR3 has 13 residues. The germline gives CDR1 MNHEY, CDR2 SMNVEV (reference sequence). The chain has TRBV27 and TRBJ2-5; D might be TRBD1 (6 bases). The receptor's source is a woman in her 40s in good health. Sequenced: blood. The DNA for the CDR3 is TGTGCCATCGGGGACACCCGTCGCGAGACCCAGTACTTC. Residues: CAIGDTRRETQYF.